Below, 30 T cell receptor beta chains from the same sample are listed, as sequenced in a study of Graves' ophthalmopathy and Graves' hyperthyroidism. RNA transcripts yielded amplified TCR beta CDR3 regions. First-round RT-PCR used HTBI primers; second-round multiplex PCR followed. Via MiXCR, TCRdb re-called the multiplex PCR reads, giving one row per CDR3 protein. The table has under 400,000 distinct CDR3 sequences, under 20% seen once. The specimen sequenced was peripheral blood. The receptors stem from an adult man with Graves' ophthalmopathy.

This clonotype was observed at least ten times. The chain carries TRBV7-8 and TRBJ1-5; D unclear. The CDR3 has 15 amino acids. V lost 2 bases to trimming and J lost 3 bases, with 11 bases between them. Germline loops: CDR1 SGHVS, CDR2 FQNEAQ. The CDR3 region has the DNA TGTGCCAGCAGCTTAAGAGGCGGACCCAATCAGCCCCAGCATTTT. Translation: CASSLRGGPNQPQHF.

This clonotype was recorded at least ten times. V and J are TRBV20-1 and TRBJ1-1, with TRBD1 identical over 9 bases. The CDR3 has 13 residues. The germline gives CDR1 DFQATT, CDR2 SNEGSKA (reference sequence). Unmatched junction bases numbered 8, after V lost 5 bases and J lost 7 bases. CDR3: CSAYTGGSVEAFF. The CDR3 bases are TGCAGTGCTTACACAGGGGGCTCAGTTGAAGCTTTCTTT.

There are a few counts of this clonotype. A read error may explain this, as a much larger clone is one base away. V usage is TRBV19 and J usage is TRBJ1-2; D ambiguous. Trimming took 5 bases from V and 0 from J, leaving 16 bases between them. Germline V CDR1 and CDR2: LNHDA, SQIVND (reference sequence). This CDR3 is built from 16 residues. This CDR3 reads CASSLSRTVTNYGYTF. CDR3 nucleotides: TGTGCCAGTAGTCTCTCGAGGACCGTTACTAACTATGGCTACACCTTC. Variable domain in full (rest from reference TRBV19 and TRBJ1-2): DGGITQSPKYLFRKEGQNVTLSCEQNLNHDAMYWYRQDPGQGLRLIYYSQIVNDFQKGDIAEGYSVSREKKESFPLTVTSAQKNPTAFYLCASSLSRTVTNYGYTFGSGTRLTVV.

This clonotype was counted ten times or more. The gene calls are TRBV10-3 and TRBJ2-5; 7 bases map to TRBD2. This CDR3 region has 13 residues. Trimming at V came to 4 bases and at J to 4 bases, leaving 3 bases not matched to a gene. Germline V lookup: CDR1 ENHRY, CDR2 SYGVKD. CDR3 coding DNA: TGTGCCATCAGTGTAAGCGGGGCAGAGACCCAGTACTTC. It translates to CAISVSGAETQYF.

The sample holds many counts of this clonotype. J is TRBJ1-2 and V is TRBV20-1; tentative D call: TRBD1 (5 bases). V lost 6 bases and J 5 bases, leaving 22 bases between the germline ends. The CDR3 sequence is 15 residues long. In germline, CDR1 is DFQATT, CDR2 SNEGSKA (reference sequence). CDR3 nucleotides: TGCAGTGCGCGACCCGGGACGGCACGAACGTATGGCTACACCTTC. This sequence encodes CSARPGTARTYGYTF.

The sample holds many counts of this clonotype. The chain couples TRBV7-2 to TRBJ2-7; D not certain. The CDR3 has 13 residues. Trimming left V 1 base short and J 3 bases short, with 7 bases between. CDR1 is SGHTA, CDR2 FQGNSA, per germline. CDR3 in DNA: TGTGCCAGCAGCTTAGACCCAAACTACGAGCAGTACTTC. The encoded protein is CASSLDPNYEQYF.

The sample holds many counts of this clonotype. This chain links TRBV2 with TRBJ2-2, with TRBD2 identical over 9 bases. Germline CDR1 SNHLY, CDR2 FYNNEI. CDR3 length: 14 residues. V dropped 10 bases and J dropped 2; count of bases not matched to a gene: 5. The CDR3 region has the DNA TGTGCCACCAAGACTAGCGGAAACACCGGGGAGCTGTTTTTT. Protein product: CATKTSGNTGELFF.

The gene calls are TRBV6-1 and TRBJ1-1; TRBD1 might be the D (5 bases). CDR3 length equals 14 residues. V lost 6 bases, J lost 7 bases, and 18 bases lay in between. Germline V CDR1 and CDR2: MNHNS, SASEGT. The CDR3 nucleotides are TGTGCCAGCAGCCTTAGGGGTAGCGGCATTGAAGCTTTCTTT. This sequence encodes CASSLRGSGIEAFF.

This clonotype appeared many times. The chain uses TRBV12-5 and TRBJ1-5, with D unresolved. With 7 bases removed from V and 3 bases from J, the gap between germline ends came to 7 bases. Germline loops: CDR1 LGHNT, CDR2 FRNRAP. CDR3 length: 12 residues. The CDR3 DNA is TGTGCTAGTGCCCTGAACAATCAGCCCCAGCATTTT. Translation: CASALNNQPQHF.

This clonotype was detected ten times or more. J is TRBJ1-1 and V is TRBV30, with D possibly being TRBD1 (6 bases). V dropped 0 bases and J dropped 2 bases, with 10 bases sitting between them. This CDR3 is 14 amino acids long. Germline V gene lookup returns CDR1 GTSNPN and CDR2 SVGIG (reference sequence). In DNA, the CDR3 is TGTGCCTGGAGTGTTTGGGGGGCCAACACTGAAGCTTTCTTT. Residues: CAWSVWGANTEAFF.

This clonotype appeared many times. The chain combines TRBV7-9 with TRBJ2-5; D unresolved. The CDR3 runs to 14 residues. With 0 bases removed from V and 3 bases from J, the gap between germline ends came to 8 bases. Germline loops: CDR1 SEHNR, CDR2 FQNEAQ (reference sequence). Here the CDR3 reads CASSLARRKETQYF. CDR3 in DNA: TGTGCCAGCAGCTTAGCGCGGCGGAAAGAGACCCAGTACTTC.

The chain couples TRBV6-1 to TRBJ2-7; weak D call: TRBD1 (5 bases). CDR3 length: 11 residues. V shed 6 bases and J shed 3 bases, with 6 bases lying between them. The germline CDR1 and CDR2 sequences are MNHNS and SASEGT. Here the CDR3 reads CASRTVYEQYF. The DNA of the CDR3 is TGTGCCAGCAGGACAGTCTACGAGCAGTACTTC.

This clonotype was counted at least ten times. This chain uses TRBV28 with TRBJ2-5; D might be TRBD1 (6 bases). There are 17 residues in the CDR3. Trimming stripped 2 bases from V and 1 base from J, with 17 bases between. Germline V gene data show CDR1 as MDHEN and CDR2 as SYDVKM. CDR3 residues: CASSLEGGPALQETQYF. CDR3 DNA: TGTGCCAGCAGTTTAGAAGGGGGACCCGCCCTCCAAGAGACCCAGTACTTC. Using reference TRBV28 and TRBJ2-5 for the parts outside the CDR3, the full variable domain is DVKVTQSSRYLVKRTGEKVFLECVQDMDHENMFWYRQDPGLGLRLIYFSYDVKMKEKGDIPEGYSVSREKKERFSLILESASTNQTSMYLCASSLEGGPALQETQYFGPGTRLLVL.

This clonotype has a count of ten or more. The chain couples TRBV28 to TRBJ1-5, with 9 bases aligning to TRBD1. The CDR3 covers 14 residues. Trimming removed 5 bases from V and 5 bases from J; junction bases left unmatched: 4. Germline CDR1 reads MDHEN; CDR2 reads SYDVKM. The CDR3 sequence: CASSRDRAHQPQHF. The CDR3 DNA sequence: TGTGCCAGCAGTAGGGACAGGGCCCATCAGCCCCAGCATTTT.

The V gene is TRBV12-3 or TRBV12-4, the J gene TRBJ1-2, with D maybe TRBD1 (5 bases). The germline V and J ends were trimmed by 4 bases and 8 bases, with 11 bases remaining between them. This CDR3 is built from 12 residues. CDR3 nucleotides: TGTGCCAGCAGTTCGGGGGTTCGAGGCTACACCTTC. Protein: CASSSGVRGYTF.

Ten or more counts support this clonotype. The V call is TRBV7-9, the J call TRBJ1-2; 7 bases align to TRBD1. Germline V lookup: CDR1 SEHNR, CDR2 FQNEAQ (reference sequence). V was clipped by 5 bases and J by 6 bases; unmatched bases: 12. The CDR3 length is 15 residues. The CDR3 is CASSGLDRAGNGYTF. In DNA, the CDR3 is TGTGCCAGCAGCGGATTAGACAGGGCTGGGAATGGCTACACCTTC.

There are many counts of this clonotype. The chain has TRBV27 and TRBJ1-2; 7 nucleotides align to TRBD1. From germline, CDR1 is MNHEY and CDR2 SMNVEV (reference sequence). V trimming: 4 bases; J trimming: 10 bases; junction bases outside the gene matches: 12. The CDR3 covers 14 residues. The CDR3 DNA reads as TGTGCCAGCAGTTCCCGAGGGACAGCTACAGTCTACACCTTC. Protein: CASSSRGTATVYTF.

The sample holds many counts of this clonotype. The chain uses TRBV20-1 and TRBJ2-3; TRBD1 is a possible D gene (6 bases). In germline, CDR1 is DFQATT, CDR2 SNEGSKA (reference sequence). The V end lost 6 bases, the J end lost 4 bases, and 17 bases lay between the germline ends. The CDR3 spans 14 residues. The CDR3 region has the DNA TGCAGTGCCATAGGGGGTCCCCGGGCAGATACGCAGTATTTT. This codes for CSAIGGPRADTQYF.

This clonotype has at least ten counts. In DNA form, the CDR3 reads TGTGCCAGCAACCCGGACTCCTACGAGCAGTACTTC. Translating gives CASNPDSYEQYF. This sequence joins TRBV11-2 and TRBJ2-7; D unclear. Between the trimmed V and J ends, which lost 7 bases and 0 bases, there was a span of 7 bases. This CDR3 region has 12 residues. Per germline, CDR1 SGHAT and CDR2 FQNNGV.

This clonotype was counted only a few times. Just one base apart from a much larger clone, this may be a read error. This chain links TRBV5-4 with TRBJ1-6, with 11 bases lining up with TRBD1. The germline V gene encodes CDR1 SGHNT and CDR2 YYREEE (reference sequence). The CDR3 length is 16 residues. The CDR3 nucleotides are TGTGCCAGCAGCTCGGCCGGACAGGGGGCGATTTCATCCCTCCACTTT. It yields the protein CASSSAGQGAISSLHF.

This clonotype has at least ten counts. The chain has TRBV19 and TRBJ1-6; no reliable D call. The V gene lost 5 bases and the J gene lost 7 bases, with 15 bases spanning the gap. Germline values: CDR1 LNHDA, CDR2 SQIVND (reference sequence). The CDR3 length is 15 residues. In DNA form, the CDR3 reads TGTGCCAGTAGTCCTCTGACACCCCTCAATTCACCCCTCCACTTT. It is translated as CASSPLTPLNSPLHF.

This rearrangement joins TRBV29-1 to TRBJ2-7; maybe TRBD2 (6 bases). Trimming took 4 bases from V and 3 from J, leaving 16 bases between them. This CDR3 has 14 amino acids. The germline CDR1 and CDR2 sequences are SQVTM and ANQGSEA. This chain's CDR3 is CSVGGRGGNYEQYF. CDR3 DNA sequence: TGCAGCGTTGGTGGTAGGGGCGGGAACTACGAGCAGTACTTC.

This clonotype was observed a few times. The V gene is TRBV30, the J gene TRBJ1-3; D uncertain. Germline lookup yields CDR1 GTSNPN and CDR2 SVGIG (reference sequence). The CDR3 is 16 residues long. Trimming took 3 bases from V and 0 from J, leaving 15 bases between them. The CDR3 coding sequence is TGTGCCTGGAGAGCCTATAGGAGCCACTCTGGAAACACCATATATTTT. Its translation: CAWRAYRSHSGNTIYF.

This clonotype was counted at least ten times. This may stem from a read error, because a much larger clone lies one nucleotide away. The V and J genes are TRBV15 and TRBJ1-2; TRBD1 matches 7 bases. CDR1 is LNHNV and CDR2 is YYDKDF in the germline V gene (reference sequence). The CDR3 has 21 residues. Trimming removed 0 bases from V and 2 bases from J; junction bases left unmatched: 21. The CDR3 coding sequence is TGTGCCACCAGCAGAGATAGACCCGGAGTCCCGACAGGGAGGGCAAACTATGGCTACACCTTC. Translation gives CATSRDRPGVPTGRANYGYTF.

This clonotype has ten or more counts. The chain is built from TRBV18 and TRBJ1-5; no definite D call. This CDR3 is built from 13 residues. From germline, CDR1 is KGHSH and CDR2 LQKENI. Trimming took off 3 bases at V and 5 bases at J, with 8 bases between the two ends. This CDR3 is CASSPRNDQPQHF. The CDR3 nucleotides are TGTGCCAGCTCACCCCGGAATGATCAGCCCCAGCATTTT.

This clonotype was counted many times. The chain has TRBV5-6 and TRBJ1-1; D unresolved. Per the germline V gene, CDR1 is SGHDT and CDR2 is YYEEEE. The CDR3 loop spans 13 amino acids. Deletions cut 6 bases from V and 2 bases from J, with 11 bases between. CDR3 protein: CASKTDLNTEAFF. DNA for the CDR3: TGTGCCAGCAAAACGGACCTTAACACTGAAGCTTTCTTT.

This clonotype has a count of ten or more. The chain has TRBV7-8 and TRBJ2-5, with 12 bases aligning to TRBD2. CDR1 is SGHVS, CDR2 FQNEAQ, per germline. The CDR3 is made up of 16 amino acids. V was clipped by 2 bases and J by 7 bases; unmatched bases: 8. The CDR3 is CASSLPSGGAEGTQYF. CDR3 DNA: TGTGCCAGCAGCTTACCTAGCGGGGGGGCCGAAGGGACCCAGTACTTC.

This clonotype showed up many times. The rearrangement links TRBV28 to TRBJ1-2, with D possibly matching TRBD1 (6 bases). Looked up from germline, CDR1 is MDHEN and CDR2 is SYDVKM. V was shortened by 4 bases and J by 5 bases, with 14 bases between the two germline ends. The CDR3 spans 14 residues. CDR3 region: CASSSQGTLYGYTF. The CDR3 bases are TGTGCCAGCAGTTCCCAGGGGACCCTATATGGCTACACCTTC.

Many counts were recorded for this clonotype. The chain employs TRBV20-1 and TRBJ1-1; D unclear. Germline V gene lookup returns CDR1 DFQATT and CDR2 SNEGSKA (reference sequence). The CDR3 consists of 13 residues. V gave up 3 bases and J gave up 1 base, with 9 bases separating them. CDR3: CSASSPSNTEAFF. CDR3 nucleotide sequence: TGCAGTGCTAGCTCTCCCTCGAACACTGAAGCTTTCTTT.

This clonotype has at least ten counts. The chain couples TRBV5-1 to TRBJ2-2; 11 bases agree with TRBD2. Germline V CDR1 and CDR2: SGHRS, YFSETQ. The V gene end was trimmed by 4 bases and the J gene end by 4 bases; junction bases not matched to a gene: 6. This CDR3 contains 16 residues. This CDR3 reads CASSLSGRAATGELFF. In DNA form, the CDR3 reads TGCGCCAGCAGCCTTAGCGGGAGGGCCGCCACCGGGGAGCTGTTTTTT. The variable domain in full, with the rest retrieved from reference TRBV5-1 and TRBJ2-2, is KAGVTQTPRYLIKTRGQQVTLSCSPISGHRSVSWYQQTPGQGLQFLFEYFSETQRNKGNFPGRFSGRQFSNSRSEMNVSTLELGDSALYLCASSLSGRAATGELFFGEGSRLTVL.